What follows are 19 T cell receptor beta chains derived from one specimen sequenced in a study of blood T cell repertoires in COVID-19. The protocol was immunoSEQ multiplex PCR, while the TCRdb copy is restricted to in-frame clones and leaves out a portion. The profile shows more than 60,000 clones, 82% of them singletons. Material for sequencing was peripheral blood. The receptors were gathered from a woman older than 75 with acute or convalescent COVID-19.

The rearrangement uses TRBV19 and TRBJ1-1; TRBD1 matches at 8 bases. This CDR3 is built from 14 residues. Germline assignment: CDR1 LNHDA and CDR2 SQIVND (reference sequence). Losses at the gene ends were 6 bases for V and 8 bases for J; bases not matched to a gene: 11. The CDR3 loop reads CASRTRTGSVEAFF. The DNA for the CDR3 is TGTGCCAGTAGAACCCGGACAGGGAGCGTGGAAGCTTTCTTT.

In this sample, this clone turned up once. The chain employs TRBV29-1 and TRBJ2-7; 7 nucleotides agree with TRBD1. This CDR3 is 13 amino acids long. Germline CDR1 SQVTM, CDR2 ANQGSEA. The ends lost 7 bases at V and 2 bases at J; junction bases unmatched: 8. CDR3 in DNA: TGCAGCGCCCAGGGACAGTTCCCCTACGAGCAGTACTTC. Amino acid sequence: CSAQGQFPYEQYF.

The rearrangement links TRBV9 to TRBJ2-7, with D possibly TRBD2 on 5 matching bases. V was cut by 0 bases and J by 2 bases, with 9 bases left in between. Germline V gene sequence: CDR1 SGDLS, CDR2 YYNGEE. The CDR3 is made up of 14 amino acids. The CDR3 loop reads CASSVGGRTYEQYF. The CDR3 region has the DNA TGTGCCAGCAGCGTAGGTGGGAGAACCTACGAGCAGTACTTC.

The chain links TRBV11-2 to TRBJ2-1, with 12 bases matching TRBD2. The CDR3 loop spans 19 amino acids. The V segment lost 2 bases and the J segment 0 bases; nucleotides outside the gene matches: 8. Germline V gives CDR1 SGHAT, CDR2 FQNNGV. The CDR3 coding sequence is TGTGCCAGCAGCTTAAGGGGGGCTAGCGGGAGGGCCTCCTACAATGAGCAGTTCTTC. This translates into CASSLRGASGRASYNEQFF.

V and J are TRBV3-1 (or the pseudogene TRBV3-2) and TRBJ2-3; 10 positions agree with TRBD1. This CDR3 has 15 residues. Germline V lookup: CDR1 LGHDT, CDR2 YNNKEL (reference sequence). Trimming at V came to 2 bases and at J to 3 bases, leaving 2 bases not matched to a gene. The CDR3 reads CASSQRTGGTDTQYF. The CDR3 DNA is TGTGCCAGCAGCCAAAGGACAGGGGGGACAGATACGCAGTATTTT.

This sequence joins TRBV7-6 and TRBJ1-4, with TRBD1 matching 9 bases. The CDR3 totals 17 residues. Germline V gene lookup returns CDR1 SGHVS and CDR2 FNYEAQ. With 5 bases clipped from V and 2 bases from J, the junction kept 9 bases outside the gene matches. This CDR3 is CASSPRTGAATNEKLFF. The CDR3 DNA follows: TGTGCCAGCAGCCCTAGGACAGGGGCTGCGACTAATGAAAAACTGTTTTTT.

The chain couples TRBV6-6 to TRBJ2-7; 13 positions agree with TRBD2. The CDR3 spans 16 residues. The junction had 11 bases not matched to a gene; V was cut back by 5 bases and J by 7 bases. Germline V gene sequence: CDR1 MNHNY, CDR2 SVGAGI (reference sequence). CDR3: CASSLGLAGATREQYF. Here the CDR3 DNA reads TGTGCCAGCAGTCTCGGACTAGCGGGGGCCACTAGGGAGCAGTACTTC.

This clone appeared many times. The CDR3 spells CASSLGGPSNQPQHF. The CDR3 DNA reads TGTGCCAGCAGCCTTGGGGGCCCTAGCAATCAGCCCCAGCATTTT. This rearrangement joins TRBV7-9 to TRBJ1-5; D is perhaps TRBD1 (6 bases). This CDR3 is built from 15 residues. Germline values: CDR1 SEHNR, CDR2 FQNEAQ (reference sequence). The ends were cut back, 5 bases at V and 0 bases at J, with 11 bases in the middle.

The chain has TRBV7-9 and TRBJ2-1; 10 bases align to TRBD1. Germline V gives CDR1 SEHNR, CDR2 FQNEAQ (reference sequence). Germline trimming cut 11 bases from V and 6 bases from J; bases unmatched to any gene: 16. This CDR3 is built from 16 residues. Here the CDR3 reads CAPVRDRGGDSNEQFF. The CDR3 coding sequence is TGTGCCCCAGTCAGGGACAGGGGAGGGGACTCCAATGAGCAGTTCTTC. The variable domain in full, completed from reference TRBV7-9 and TRBJ2-1, reads DTGVSQNPRHKITKRGQNVTFRCDPISEHNRLYWYRQTLGQGPEFLTYFQNEAQLEKSRLLSDRFSAERPKGSFSTLEIQRTEQGDSAMYLCAPVRDRGGDSNEQFFGPGTRLTVL.

The rearrangement uses TRBV28 and TRBJ1-3, with D maybe TRBD1 (5 bases). Germline CDR1 and CDR2: MDHEN and SYDVKM. V shed 2 bases and J shed 2 bases, with 7 bases lying between them. This CDR3 spans 14 amino acids. This CDR3 reads CASSLPGTGNTIYF. As DNA, the CDR3 is TGTGCCAGCAGTTTACCAGGGACTGGAAACACCATATATTTT.

The chain couples TRBV2 to TRBJ2-7; TRBD1 agrees at 7 bases. Germline V gene data show CDR1 as SNHLY and CDR2 as FYNNEI. V dropped 4 bases and J dropped 2; count of bases not matched to a gene: 5. The CDR3 spans 14 residues. CDR3 in amino acids: CASSVRQGPYEQYF. CDR3 bases: TGTGCCAGCAGTGTAAGACAGGGCCCCTACGAGCAGTACTTC.

This clone was seen a handful of times. This rearrangement joins TRBV5-1 to TRBJ2-7, with a possible D match to TRBD2 (6 bases). The CDR3 extends over 15 amino acids. In germline, CDR1 is SGHRS, CDR2 YFSETQ. V dropped 1 base and J dropped 1 base, with 12 bases sitting between them. CDR3 sequence: CASSLFRGRSYEQYF. The CDR3 bases are TGCGCCAGCAGCTTGTTTCGTGGGAGGTCCTACGAGCAGTACTTC. Combining the CDR3 with reference TRBV5-1 and TRBJ2-7 gives the whole variable domain KAGVTQTPRYLIKTRGQQVTLSCSPISGHRSVSWYQQTPGQGLQFLFEYFSETQRNKGNFPGRFSGRQFSNSRSEMNVSTLELGDSALYLCASSLFRGRSYEQYFGPGTRLTVT.

The V and J genes are TRBV19 and TRBJ2-7, with 8 bases lining up with TRBD1. Trimming cost V 8 bases and J 1 base; bases outside gene matches: 4. The germline CDR1 and CDR2 sequences are LNHDA and SQIVND (reference sequence). The CDR3 runs to 13 residues. The CDR3 DNA reads TGTGCCAGTGGCAGGGGGCAGTCCTACGAGCAGTACTTC. This translates into CASGRGQSYEQYF.

The V call is TRBV29-1, the J call TRBJ1-2; 11 bases align to TRBD1. The V gene's germline CDR1 is SQVTM and CDR2 ANQGSEA. V dropped 6 bases and J dropped 5; count of bases not matched to a gene: 2. This CDR3 region has 12 residues. The CDR3 loop is CSVGDRGYGYTF. The CDR3 region has the DNA TGCAGCGTGGGGGACAGGGGGTATGGCTACACCTTC.

J is TRBJ1-1 and V is TRBV19; 8 nucleotides line up with TRBD1. The J segment lost 3 bases and the V segment lost 3 bases, leaving 3 bases of the junction unmatched. Germline loops: CDR1 LNHDA, CDR2 SQIVND (reference sequence). The CDR3 sequence is 14 residues long. CDR3 sequence reads: CASSIQGADTEAFF. The CDR3 DNA reads TGTGCCAGTAGTATCCAGGGGGCCGACACTGAAGCTTTCTTT.

The chain carries TRBV5-6 and TRBJ2-7; D not resolved. There are 12 residues in the CDR3. Germline CDR1 and CDR2: SGHDT and YYEEEE. V dropped 3 bases and J dropped 0 bases, with 4 bases sitting between them. The chain's CDR3 is CASSWASYEQYF. DNA of the CDR3: TGTGCCAGCAGCTGGGCCTCCTACGAGCAGTACTTC. The variable domain in full, with the rest retrieved from reference TRBV5-6 and TRBJ2-7, is DAGVTQSPTHLIKTRGQQVTLRCSPKSGHDTVSWYQQALGQGPQFIFQYYEEEERQRGNFPDRFSGHQFPNYSSELNVNALLLGDSALYLCASSWASYEQYFGPGTRLTVT.

This sequence joins TRBV6-5 and TRBJ2-2; 7 positions agree with TRBD1. CDR3 length equals 15 residues. The trim removed 10 bases at V and 7 bases at J, leaving 15 bases unmatched. Germline CDR1 MNHEY, CDR2 SVGAGI. CDR3 sequence (DNA): TGTGCCACATTTTTTAGACAGGGCCGGGGCGGGGAGCTGTTTTTT. Encoded protein: CATFFRQGRGGELFF.

The chain links TRBV24-1 to TRBJ1-3, with a tentative D call TRBD1 (5 bases). CDR1 and CDR2 from the germline V gene are KGHDR and SFDVKD. V was cut by 3 bases and J by 5 bases, with 16 bases left in between. The CDR3 is 16 amino acids. Here the CDR3 reads CATSDRPGQARNTIYF. CDR3 sequence (DNA): TGTGCCACCAGTGATCGCCCAGGACAAGCGAGAAACACCATATATTTT.

This sequence joins TRBV6-2 or TRBV6-3 and TRBJ2-3, with D uncertain. This CDR3 comprises 16 residues. V lost 0 bases, J lost 1 base, and 11 bases lay in between. Germline V gene data show CDR1 as MNHEY and CDR2 as SVGEGT. For the CDR3, the DNA is TGTGCCAGCAGTTACTCCGGCAGGCTGCGCACAGATACGCAGTATTTT. Its translation: CASSYSGRLRTDTQYF.